One sample yielded the 18 T cell receptor beta chains listed below, sequenced in a study of blood T cell repertoires in COVID-19. Generated by immunoSEQ multiplex PCR, the TCRdb table keeps only in-frame clones and is missing some. The sample holds fewer than 400,000 clones, 65% to 85% seen once. Input material: peripheral blood. The receptors come from a man aged 25 to 45 with active or convalescent COVID-19.

The J gene is TRBJ1-2, the V gene TRBV5-4, with D perhaps TRBD1 (5 bases). Germline loops: CDR1 SGHNT, CDR2 YYREEE (reference sequence). This CDR3 has 14 amino acids. Trimming pared 4 bases from V and 1 base from J, leaving 11 bases between. The CDR3 loop reads CASSQTTDNYGYTF. The CDR3 DNA reads as TGTGCCAGCAGCCAAACGACAGATAACTATGGCTACACCTTC.

CDR3 residues: CASTRTGEEEKLFF. CDR3 in DNA: TGTGCCAGTACCAGGACAGGGGAGGAAGAAAAACTGTTTTTT. The chain links TRBV19 to TRBJ1-4; 9 bases match TRBD1. Germline-derived CDR1 and CDR2 are LNHDA and SQIVND (reference sequence). The CDR3 runs to 14 residues. The V gene end was trimmed by 7 bases and the J gene end by 8 bases; junction bases not matched to a gene: 8.

CDR3 sequence: CASSFTALTTEAFF. In DNA form, the CDR3 reads TGTGCCAGCAGTTTCACAGCCCTGACCACTGAAGCTTTCTTT. The V call is TRBV28, the J call TRBJ1-1; D gene unclear. V was cut by 3 bases and J by 4 bases, with 12 bases left in between. CDR3 length equals 14 residues. Looked up from germline, CDR1 is MDHEN and CDR2 is SYDVKM.

This chain links TRBV29-1 with TRBJ1-1; tentatively, D is TRBD1 (6 bases). Germline V gene lookup returns CDR1 SQVTM and CDR2 ANQGSEA. The CDR3 is made up of 14 amino acids. V lost 3 bases and J 2 bases, leaving 13 bases between the germline ends. The DNA of the CDR3 is TGCAGCGTTGATAGCCGGGACACCAACACTGAAGCTTTCTTT. This codes for CSVDSRDTNTEAFF.

There are a few counts of this clone. The rearrangement links TRBV7-3 to TRBJ2-1; 13 positions match TRBD2. The CDR3 length is 16 residues. CDR1 and CDR2 from the germline V gene are SGHTA and FQGTGA. Trimming cost V 4 bases and J 4 bases; bases outside gene matches: 4. The CDR3 loop reads CASSSGTSGIYNEQFF. CDR3 nucleotide sequence: TGTGCCAGCAGCTCGGGGACTAGCGGGATATACAATGAGCAGTTCTTC.

V and J are TRBV24-1 and TRBJ2-1, with D maybe TRBD2 (6 bases). This CDR3 has 17 amino acids. The germline CDR1 and CDR2 sequences are KGHDR and SFDVKD. With 3 bases removed from V and 6 bases from J, the gap between germline ends came to 20 bases. The CDR3 DNA follows: TGTGCCACCAGTGATACCGGTGTCGGGGGAAGTGGCAATGAGCAGTTCTTC. Protein product: CATSDTGVGGSGNEQFF.

The chain joins TRBV10-3 to TRBJ1-5; D perhaps matches TRBD1 (6 bases). The CDR3 has 14 residues. V was trimmed by 5 bases and J by 9 bases, leaving 17 bases between them. Germline assignment: CDR1 ENHRY and CDR2 SYGVKD. The CDR3 here is CAISITGYEGPQHF. The DNA of the CDR3 is TGTGCCATCAGTATAACAGGGTATGAAGGGCCCCAGCATTTT.

The chain combines TRBV2 with TRBJ2-3; TRBD2 aligns across 9 bases. The J segment lost 4 bases and the V segment lost 5 bases, leaving 4 bases of the junction unmatched. Per the germline V gene, CDR1 is SNHLY and CDR2 is FYNNEI. The CDR3 consists of 14 residues. The DNA for the CDR3 is TGTGCCAGCAGTCCGACTAGCGGCTCAGATACGCAGTATTTT. Translation: CASSPTSGSDTQYF.

The CDR3 reads CATSSGGQETQYF. The DNA of the CDR3 is TGTGCCACCTCTAGCGGGGGGCAAGAGACCCAGTACTTC. The J gene is TRBJ2-5, the V gene TRBV5-4; 11 bases line up with TRBD2. J lost 2 bases, V lost 9 bases, and 3 bases had no gene match. CDR1 SGHNT and CDR2 YYREEE come from the germline V gene (reference sequence). This CDR3 region has 13 residues.

The chain recombines TRBV6-5 with TRBJ1-1; D gene uncertain. The CDR3 is made up of 13 amino acids. Germline V gives CDR1 MNHEY, CDR2 SVGAGI. V was shortened by 2 bases and J by 7 bases, with 11 bases between the two germline ends. CDR3 in DNA: TGTGCCAGCAGTTACGCGGGGTTGGGTGAAGCTTTCTTT. Protein product: CASSYAGLGEAFF.

The chain uses TRBV23-1 and TRBJ1-1; TRBD1 agrees at 7 bases. TRBV23-1 is marked as an open reading frame, function uncertain. The junction had 9 bases not matched to a gene; V was cut back by 0 bases and J by 5 bases. This CDR3 contains 16 residues. The CDR3 DNA follows: TGCGCCAGCAGTCAATCGTCGGGAGGGGGCTGGACTGAAGCTTTCTTT. Translated: CASSQSSGGGWTEAFF.

As regards this clone: Within the sample, other DNA sequences also encode this same CDR3. V is TRBV5-1 and J is TRBJ2-1, with a tentative D call TRBD2 (5 bases). V was shortened by 8 bases and J by 4 bases, with 13 bases between the two germline ends. The CDR3 totals 13 residues. The germline gives CDR1 SGHRS, CDR2 YFSETQ. CDR3 bases: TGCGCCAGTTCGTTGGGCGGGTACAATGAGCAGTTCTTC. Its translation is CASSLGGYNEQFF.

The J gene is TRBJ2-7, the V gene TRBV5-4; D gene uncertain. Germline values: CDR1 SGHNT, CDR2 YYREEE (reference sequence). The V and J ends lost 9 bases and 0 bases respectively, with 7 bases between them. The CDR3 contains 11 residues. CDR3 amino acids: CATRSSYEQYF. The CDR3, as DNA: TGTGCCACCAGGAGCTCCTACGAGCAGTACTTC.

The chain joins TRBV6-6 to TRBJ1-3; TRBD1 might be the D (6 bases). This CDR3 contains 16 residues. Germline V lookup: CDR1 MNHNY, CDR2 SVGAGI (reference sequence). The V end lost 2 bases, the J end lost 4 bases, and 15 bases lay between the germline ends. The CDR3 sequence is CASSYKFIGGGNTIYF. Here the CDR3 DNA reads TGTGCCAGCAGTTACAAGTTTATAGGGGGAGGAAACACCATATATTTT.

J is TRBJ2-3 and V is TRBV5-4; 10 bases are shared with TRBD2. Losses at the gene ends were 4 bases for V and 8 bases for J; bases not matched to a gene: 19. The CDR3 extends over 18 amino acids. CDR1 SGHNT and CDR2 YYREEE come from the germline V gene (reference sequence). In nucleotides, the CDR3 is TGTGCCAGCAGCACCTGGCCCCGGATAGCGGGGGGCCCCGGTACGCAGTATTTT. Translation gives CASSTWPRIAGGPGTQYF. Together with reference TRBV5-4 and TRBJ2-3, the CDR3 gives the full variable domain: ETGVTQSPTHLIKTRGQQVTLRCSSQSGHNTVSWYQQALGQGPQFIFQYYREEENGRGNFPPRFSGLQFPNYSSELNVNALELDDSALYLCASSTWPRIAGGPGTQYFGPGTRLTVL.

The chain couples TRBV24-1 to TRBJ2-6; 11 bases fit TRBD1. Per germline, CDR1 KGHDR and CDR2 SFDVKD. Unmatched junction bases numbered 2, after V lost 10 bases and J lost 1 base. CDR3 length: 15 amino acids. CDR3 sequence reads: CATGQGASGANVLTF. For the CDR3, the DNA is TGTGCCACAGGACAGGGGGCTTCTGGGGCCAACGTCCTGACTTTC.

This clone was seen a few times. Because it lacks the conserved phenylalanine or tryptophan at the end, this CDR3 is likely a read error. The DNA is left out, because the CDR3 cannot be placed on it with certainty; the CDR3 is given as TCRdb lists it. The chain combines TRBV6-5 with TRBJ1-2; TRBD1, the table's D call, was not compared with the DNA. The CDR3 is 10 amino acids in total, end residues counted. Germline loops: CDR1 MNHEY, CDR2 SVGAGI. The CDR3 region is CASSFLDRGN.

This clone was seen more than once but under ten times. This rearrangement joins TRBV29-1 to TRBJ1-2; TRBD1 matches at 8 bases. Per germline, CDR1 SQVTM and CDR2 ANQGSEA. There are 12 residues in the CDR3. The V and J ends lost 0 bases and 8 bases, in that order; junction bases with no gene match: 2. As DNA, the CDR3 is TGCAGCGTTGAAGACTCAGGGGGCGGCTACACCTTC. Its translation: CSVEDSGGGYTF.